This TCR beta chain came from a study of blood T cell repertoires in COVID-19. The wider study: The analysed material was cDNA or gDNA that came from T cells, B-cell-depleted T cells, or PBMCs.

This CDR3 comprises 14 residues. Per germline, CDR1 SEHNR and CDR2 FQNEAQ (reference sequence). Trimming removed 1 base from V and 3 bases from J, with 9 bases in between. Produced via immunoSEQ multiplex PCR; TCRdb's table is partial and in-frame only. The repertoire holds about 200,000 clones, with roughly 87% as singletons. The origin of this receptor is a woman under 40 who had recovered from COVID-19. The chain links TRBV7-9 to TRBJ1-1; TRBD1 might be the D (5 bases). The sample taken for sequencing was PBMCs or T cells enriched from blood (not recorded which). Here the CDR3 DNA reads TGTGCCAGCAGCTTAGAAGACAGCTACACTGAAGCTTTCTTT. Its translation is CASSLEDSYTEAFF.